Each of the 3 T cell receptor beta chains below was sequenced from the same sample in a study of T cells expressing NK-cell markers. TCRdb re-called the 5' RACE reads and gives one entry per CDR3 protein, without DNA. In total, the table holds 150,000 to 200,000 distinct CDR3 sequences. Sequencing used blood T cells: a sorted CD56 or NKG2C T cell subset, CD4+ or CD8+ T cells, or bulk PBMC T cells (not recorded which). All receptors come from a man aged 18 to 69 in good health.

V usage is TRBV12-3 or TRBV12-4 and J usage is TRBJ1-2. This CDR3 region has 14 residues. CDR3 sequence reads: CASGLTDGFGGYTF.

This chain uses TRBV19 with TRBJ1-1; TCRdb gives TRBD1 as the D gene, but with no DNA this cannot be confirmed. The CDR3 is 14 residues long. The germline CDR1 and CDR2 sequences are LNHDA and SQIVND (reference sequence). CDR3 in amino acids: CASSIQGLNTEAFF.

The genes are TRBV27 and TRBJ2-4; TCRdb picks TRBD1, but there is no DNA to check that call. CDR1 MNHEY and CDR2 SMNVEV come from the germline V gene (reference sequence). CDR3 length: 15 amino acids. The CDR3 reads CASSGTTGVRNIQYF.